This record concerns one TCR beta chain sequence. The antigen is not known. Germline is not matched at one junction end, which may reflect a read error. The data were taken from a study of blood T cells in healthy people across ages. The people who gave samples were healthy Caucasians from Russia, aged roughly 6 to 100. Study-wide findings and caveats: Roughly linear declines in TCR beta diversity per million T cells occurred with age. There were more naive CD4+ cells and higher diversity in long-lived donors than in aged donors.

The germline CDR1 and CDR2 sequences are MDHEN and SYDVKM. CDR3 length: 14 amino acids. Using a J-beta primer mix together with a sample-barcoded 5' primer, a second PCR was run for about 6 to 12 cycles. Every molecule of cDNA carried a tag from a template-switch adaptor with 12 random nucleotides. TCRdb redid the calling of the 5' RACE reads with MiXCR, one entry per CDR3 protein. The data show approximately 800,000 distinct CDR3 sequences, about 59% seen once. The genes are TRBV28 and TRBJ2-7; D call uncertain. Sequencing used blood. This TCR was sampled from a man aged 30-40 years in good health. CDR3 amino acids: CASSPPLDSHEQYF. In DNA, the CDR3 is TGTGCCAGCAGCCCACCGTTAGACTCCCACGAGCAGTACTTC.